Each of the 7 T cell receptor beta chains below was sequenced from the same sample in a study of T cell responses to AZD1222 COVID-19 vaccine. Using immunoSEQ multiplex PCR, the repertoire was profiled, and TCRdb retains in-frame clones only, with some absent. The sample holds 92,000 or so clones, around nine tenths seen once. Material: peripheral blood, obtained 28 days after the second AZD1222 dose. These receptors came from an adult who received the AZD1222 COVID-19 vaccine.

The CDR3 sequence is CASRLSVGSPLHF. DNA of the CDR3: TGTGCAAGTCGCTTATCAGTCGGTTCACCCCTCCACTTT. The chain combines TRBV12-2 with TRBJ1-6. TRBV12-2 is flagged as a pseudogene. This CDR3 is built from 13 residues.

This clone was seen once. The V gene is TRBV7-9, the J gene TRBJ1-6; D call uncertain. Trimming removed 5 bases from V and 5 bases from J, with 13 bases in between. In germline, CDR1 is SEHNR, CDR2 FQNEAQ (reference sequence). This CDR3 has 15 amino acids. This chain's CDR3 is CASSPRSGNNSPLHF. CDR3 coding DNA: TGTGCCAGCAGCCCTAGGTCGGGGAATAATTCACCCCTCCACTTT.

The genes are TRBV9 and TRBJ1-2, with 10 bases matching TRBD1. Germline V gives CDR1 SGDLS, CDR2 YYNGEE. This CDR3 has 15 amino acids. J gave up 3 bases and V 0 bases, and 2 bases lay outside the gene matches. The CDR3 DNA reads TGTGCCAGCAGCGTAGAGGGACAGGGGTACTATGGCTACACCTTC. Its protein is CASSVEGQGYYGYTF.

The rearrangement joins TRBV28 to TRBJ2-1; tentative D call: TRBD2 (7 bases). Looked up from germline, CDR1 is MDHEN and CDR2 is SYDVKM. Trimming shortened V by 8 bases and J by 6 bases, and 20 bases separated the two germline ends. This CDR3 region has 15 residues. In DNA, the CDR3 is TGTGCCAGCCACTCCGGCGGGGGCCCTCGCAATGAGCAGTTCTTC. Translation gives CASHSGGGPRNEQFF.

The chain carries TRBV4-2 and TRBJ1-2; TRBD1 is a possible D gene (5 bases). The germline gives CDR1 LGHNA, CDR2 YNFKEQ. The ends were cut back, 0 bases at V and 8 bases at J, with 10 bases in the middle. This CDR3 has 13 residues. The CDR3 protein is CASSQDTAGGYTF. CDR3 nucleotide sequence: TGTGCCAGCAGCCAAGATACCGCAGGGGGCTACACCTTC.

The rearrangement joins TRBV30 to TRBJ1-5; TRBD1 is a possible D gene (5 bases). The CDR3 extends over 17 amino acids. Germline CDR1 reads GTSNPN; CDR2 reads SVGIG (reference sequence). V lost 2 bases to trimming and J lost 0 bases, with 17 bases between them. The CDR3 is CAWSRGVGGNSNQPQHF. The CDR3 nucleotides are TGTGCCTGGAGTAGAGGGGTCGGGGGGAATAGCAATCAGCCCCAGCATTTT.

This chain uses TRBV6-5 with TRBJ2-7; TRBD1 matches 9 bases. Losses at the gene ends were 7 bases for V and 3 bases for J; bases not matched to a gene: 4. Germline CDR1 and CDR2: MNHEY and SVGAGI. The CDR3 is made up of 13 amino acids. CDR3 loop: CASTTGGNYEQYF. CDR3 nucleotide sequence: TGTGCCAGCACGACAGGGGGGAACTACGAGCAGTACTTC.